This entry is about one T cell receptor (beta chain). The sample originates from a study of blood T cell repertoires in COVID-19. Assay: immunoSEQ multiplex PCR; the TCRdb copy retains only in-frame clones and omits some. Found here are roughly 160,000 clones, 70% to 85% of them singletons; the top ten hold 15% to 20%. The CDR3 has 14 amino acids. Germline V gene lookup returns CDR1 SGHNT and CDR2 YYREEE (reference sequence). With 0 bases removed from V and 11 bases from J, the gap between germline ends came to 12 bases. The chain employs TRBV5-4 and TRBJ1-6; D unclear. The clonotype originates from an older woman in a cohort exposed to, infected with or recovered from COVID-19 (not recorded which). Sequenced input: PBMCs or T cells enriched from blood (not recorded which). CDR3 nucleotide sequence: TGTGCCAGCAGCTTGGACAGCCAGAGCCCACCCCTCCACTTT. It codes for CASSLDSQSPPLHF.